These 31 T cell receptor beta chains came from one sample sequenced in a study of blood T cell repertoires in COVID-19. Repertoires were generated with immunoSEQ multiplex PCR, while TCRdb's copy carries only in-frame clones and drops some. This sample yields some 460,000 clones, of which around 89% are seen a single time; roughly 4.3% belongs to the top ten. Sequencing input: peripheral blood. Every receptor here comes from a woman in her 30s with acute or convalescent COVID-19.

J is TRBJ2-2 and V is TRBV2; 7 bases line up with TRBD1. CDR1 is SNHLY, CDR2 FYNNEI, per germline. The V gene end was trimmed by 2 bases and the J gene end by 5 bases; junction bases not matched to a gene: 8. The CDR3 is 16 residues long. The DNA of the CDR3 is TGTGCCAGCAGTGAAAGACAGGGCCTTGGGACCGGGGAGCTGTTTTTT. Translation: CASSERQGLGTGELFF.

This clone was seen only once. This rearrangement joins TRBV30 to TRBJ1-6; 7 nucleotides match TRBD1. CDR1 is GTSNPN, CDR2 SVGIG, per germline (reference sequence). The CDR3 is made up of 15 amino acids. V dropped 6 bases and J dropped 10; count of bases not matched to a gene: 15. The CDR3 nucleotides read TGTGCCTGCACCCGTCAGGGGCAGGGGGAATCACCCCTCCACTTT. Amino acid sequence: CACTRQGQGESPLHF.

The CDR3 here is CASSSHGLAGDNEQFF. The DNA of the CDR3 is TGTGCCAGCAGCTCACATGGACTAGCGGGCGACAATGAGCAGTTCTTC. This chain joins TRBV7-9 and TRBJ2-1, with 11 positions matching TRBD2. The V gene end was trimmed by 4 bases and the J gene end by 5 bases; junction bases not matched to a gene: 7. CDR1 SEHNR and CDR2 FQNEAQ come from the germline V gene (reference sequence). This CDR3 region has 16 residues.

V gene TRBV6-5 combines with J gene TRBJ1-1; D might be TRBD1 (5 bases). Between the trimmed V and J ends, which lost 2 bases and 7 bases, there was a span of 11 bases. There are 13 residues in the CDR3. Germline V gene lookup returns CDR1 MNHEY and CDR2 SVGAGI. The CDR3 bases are TGTGCCAGCAGTTACGGGGCGGGAGGTGAAGCTTTCTTT. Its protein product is CASSYGAGGEAFF.

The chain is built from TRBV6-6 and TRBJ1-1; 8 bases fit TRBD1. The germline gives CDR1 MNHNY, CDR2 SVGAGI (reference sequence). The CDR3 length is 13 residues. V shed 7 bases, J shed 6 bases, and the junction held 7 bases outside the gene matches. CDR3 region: CASTGQGIPEAFF. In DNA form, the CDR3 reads TGTGCCAGCACTGGACAGGGTATCCCTGAAGCTTTCTTT.

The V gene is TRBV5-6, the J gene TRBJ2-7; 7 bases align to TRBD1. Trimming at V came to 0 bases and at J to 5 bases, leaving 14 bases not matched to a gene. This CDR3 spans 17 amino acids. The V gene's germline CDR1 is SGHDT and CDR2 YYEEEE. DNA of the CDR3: TGTGCCAGCAGCTTGGAAGGGTCAGGGGGAACTACCGACGAGCAGTACTTC. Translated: CASSLEGSGGTTDEQYF.

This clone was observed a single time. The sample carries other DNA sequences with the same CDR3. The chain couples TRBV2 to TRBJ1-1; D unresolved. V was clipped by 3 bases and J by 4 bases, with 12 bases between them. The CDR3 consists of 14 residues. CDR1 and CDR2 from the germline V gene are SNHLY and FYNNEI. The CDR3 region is CASSELGGSTEAFF. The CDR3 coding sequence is TGTGCCAGCAGTGAGCTTGGAGGAAGCACTGAAGCTTTCTTT.

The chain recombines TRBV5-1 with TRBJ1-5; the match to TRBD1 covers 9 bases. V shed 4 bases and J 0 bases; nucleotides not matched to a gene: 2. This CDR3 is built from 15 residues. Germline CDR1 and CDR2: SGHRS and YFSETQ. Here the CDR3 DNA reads TGCGCCAGCAGCACGACAGGGGGTAGCAATCAGCCCCAGCATTTT. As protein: CASSTTGGSNQPQHF.

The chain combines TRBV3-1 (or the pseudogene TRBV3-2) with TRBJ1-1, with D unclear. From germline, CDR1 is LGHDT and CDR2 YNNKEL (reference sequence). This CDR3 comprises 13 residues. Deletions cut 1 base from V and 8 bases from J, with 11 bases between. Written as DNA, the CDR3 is TGTGCCAGCAGCCAAGGAATTACACCAGAAGCTTTCTTT. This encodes CASSQGITPEAFF.

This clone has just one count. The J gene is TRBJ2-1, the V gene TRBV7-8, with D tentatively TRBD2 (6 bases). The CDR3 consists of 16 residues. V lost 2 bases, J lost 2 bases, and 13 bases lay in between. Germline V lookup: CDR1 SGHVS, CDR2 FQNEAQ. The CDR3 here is CASSLKTGDAYNEQFF. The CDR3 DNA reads TGTGCCAGCAGCTTAAAAACGGGGGACGCCTACAATGAGCAGTTCTTC.

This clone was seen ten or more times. The CDR3 spells CASRGDTYEQYF. Written as DNA, the CDR3 is TGTGCCAGTAGGGGGGACACATACGAGCAGTACTTC. The rearrangement uses TRBV19 and TRBJ2-7; D is possibly TRBD1 (6 bases). Germline V gene sequence: CDR1 LNHDA, CDR2 SQIVND (reference sequence). Trimming stripped 6 bases from V and 4 bases from J, with 10 bases between. CDR3 length equals 12 residues.

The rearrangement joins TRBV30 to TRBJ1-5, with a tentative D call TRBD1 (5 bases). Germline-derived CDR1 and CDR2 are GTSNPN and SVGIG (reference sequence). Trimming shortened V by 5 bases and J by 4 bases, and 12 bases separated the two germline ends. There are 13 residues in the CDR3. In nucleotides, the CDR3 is TGTGCCTGGTCGGGGGAAATTAATCAGCCCCAGCATTTT. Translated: CAWSGEINQPQHF.

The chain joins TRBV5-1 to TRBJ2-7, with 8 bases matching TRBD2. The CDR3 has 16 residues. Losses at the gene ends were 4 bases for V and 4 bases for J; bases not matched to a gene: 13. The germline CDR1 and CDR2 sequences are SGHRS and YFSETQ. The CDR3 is CASSPGGTGTVYEQYF. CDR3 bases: TGCGCCAGCAGCCCGGGGGGGACGGGAACTGTTTACGAGCAGTACTTC. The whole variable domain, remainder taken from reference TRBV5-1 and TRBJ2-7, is KAGVTQTPRYLIKTRGQQVTLSCSPISGHRSVSWYQQTPGQGLQFLFEYFSETQRNKGNFPGRFSGRQFSNSRSEMNVSTLELGDSALYLCASSPGGTGTVYEQYFGPGTRLTVT.

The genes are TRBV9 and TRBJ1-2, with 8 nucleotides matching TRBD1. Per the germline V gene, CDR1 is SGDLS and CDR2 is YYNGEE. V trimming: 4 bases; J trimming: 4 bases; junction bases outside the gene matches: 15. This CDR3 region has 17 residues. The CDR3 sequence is CASSSGTGPTTSYGYTF. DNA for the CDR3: TGTGCCAGCAGCTCCGGGACAGGCCCAACCACCTCCTATGGCTACACCTTC. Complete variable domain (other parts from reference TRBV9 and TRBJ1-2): DSGVTQTPKHLITATGQRVTLRCSPRSGDLSVYWYQQSLDQGLQFLIQYYNGEERAKGNILERFSAQQFPDLHSELNLSSLELGDSALYFCASSSGTGPTTSYGYTFGSGTRLTVV.

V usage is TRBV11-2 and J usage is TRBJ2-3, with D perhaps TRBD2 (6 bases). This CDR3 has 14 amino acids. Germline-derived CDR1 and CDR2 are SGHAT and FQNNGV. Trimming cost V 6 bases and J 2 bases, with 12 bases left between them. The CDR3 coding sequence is TGTGCCAGCAGACCCGGGAGCCCCACAGATACGCAGTATTTT. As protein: CASRPGSPTDTQYF.

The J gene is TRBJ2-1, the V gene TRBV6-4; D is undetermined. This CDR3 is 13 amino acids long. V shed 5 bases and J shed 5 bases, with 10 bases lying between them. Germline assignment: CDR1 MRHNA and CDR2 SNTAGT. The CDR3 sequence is CASSMAGNNEQFF. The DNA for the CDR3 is TGTGCCAGCAGTATGGCAGGTAACAATGAGCAGTTCTTC.

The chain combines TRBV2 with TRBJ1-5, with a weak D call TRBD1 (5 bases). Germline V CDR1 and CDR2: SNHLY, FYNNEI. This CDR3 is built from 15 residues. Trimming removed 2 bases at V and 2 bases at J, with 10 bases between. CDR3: CASSEQGGGNQPQHF. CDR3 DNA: TGTGCCAGCAGTGAACAGGGAGGGGGCAATCAGCCCCAGCATTTT. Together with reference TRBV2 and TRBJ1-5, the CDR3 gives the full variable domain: EPEVTQTPSHQVTQMGQEVILRCVPISNHLYFYWYRQILGQKVEFLVSFYNNEISEKSEIFDDQFSVERPDGSNFTLKIRSTKLEDSAMYFCASSEQGGGNQPQHFGDGTRLSIL.

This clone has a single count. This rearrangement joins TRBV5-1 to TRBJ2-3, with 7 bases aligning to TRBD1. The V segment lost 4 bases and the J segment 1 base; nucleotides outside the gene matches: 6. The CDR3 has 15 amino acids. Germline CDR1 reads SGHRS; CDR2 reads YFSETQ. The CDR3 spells CASSIQGDGTDTQYF. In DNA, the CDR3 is TGCGCCAGCAGCATCCAGGGGGATGGCACAGATACGCAGTATTTT.

The CDR3 coding sequence is TGTGCCAGCAGTTTCCCCAGGTACGAGCAGTACTTC. Amino acid sequence: CASSFPRYEQYF. This chain links TRBV28 with TRBJ2-7; D unresolved. This CDR3 has 12 residues. CDR1 and CDR2 (germline): MDHEN, SYDVKM. V dropped 3 bases and J dropped 4 bases, with 7 bases sitting between them.

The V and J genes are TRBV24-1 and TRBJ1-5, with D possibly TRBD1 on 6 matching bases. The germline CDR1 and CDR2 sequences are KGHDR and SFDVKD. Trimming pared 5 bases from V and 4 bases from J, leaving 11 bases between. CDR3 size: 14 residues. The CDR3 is CATSGYRVNQPQHF. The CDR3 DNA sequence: TGTGCCACCAGTGGGTACAGGGTGAATCAGCCCCAGCATTTT.

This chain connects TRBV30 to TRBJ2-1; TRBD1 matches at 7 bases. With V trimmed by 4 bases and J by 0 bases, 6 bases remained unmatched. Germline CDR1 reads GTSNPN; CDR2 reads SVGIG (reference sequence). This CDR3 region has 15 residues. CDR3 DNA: TGTGCCTGGACCCAGGGGGAAAGCTCCTACAATGAGCAGTTCTTC. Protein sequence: CAWTQGESSYNEQFF.

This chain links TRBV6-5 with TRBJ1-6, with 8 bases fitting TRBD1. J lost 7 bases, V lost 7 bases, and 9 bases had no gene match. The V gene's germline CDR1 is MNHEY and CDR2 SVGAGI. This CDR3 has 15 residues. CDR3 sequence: CASTPTWDRNSPLHF. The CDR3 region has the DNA TGTGCCAGCACTCCAACCTGGGACAGGAATTCACCCCTCCACTTT.

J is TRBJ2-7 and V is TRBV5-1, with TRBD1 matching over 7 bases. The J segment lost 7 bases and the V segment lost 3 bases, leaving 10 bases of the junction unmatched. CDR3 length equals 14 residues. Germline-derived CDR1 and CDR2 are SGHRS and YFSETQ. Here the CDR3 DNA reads TGCGCCAGCAGCTACGGGACAGCATCCCTGGAGCAGTACTTC. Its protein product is CASSYGTASLEQYF.

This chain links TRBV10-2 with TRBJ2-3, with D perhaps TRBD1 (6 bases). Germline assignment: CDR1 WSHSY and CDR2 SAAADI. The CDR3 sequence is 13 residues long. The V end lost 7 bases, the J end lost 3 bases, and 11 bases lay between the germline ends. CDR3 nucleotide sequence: TGCGCCAGCACGACAGGAAGGACAGATACGCAGTATTTT. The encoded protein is CASTTGRTDTQYF.

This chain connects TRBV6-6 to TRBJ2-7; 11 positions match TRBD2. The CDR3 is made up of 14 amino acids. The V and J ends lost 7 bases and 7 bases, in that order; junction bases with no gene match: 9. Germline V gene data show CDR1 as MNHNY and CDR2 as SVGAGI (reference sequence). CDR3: CASTPGTSGLEQYF. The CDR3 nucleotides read TGTGCCAGCACCCCCGGGACTAGCGGTCTAGAGCAGTACTTC.

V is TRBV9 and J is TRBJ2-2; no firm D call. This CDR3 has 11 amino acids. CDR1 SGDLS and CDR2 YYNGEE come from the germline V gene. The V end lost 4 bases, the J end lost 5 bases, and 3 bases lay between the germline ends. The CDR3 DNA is TGTGCCAGCAGCCAAACCGGGGAGCTGTTTTTT. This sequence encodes CASSQTGELFF.

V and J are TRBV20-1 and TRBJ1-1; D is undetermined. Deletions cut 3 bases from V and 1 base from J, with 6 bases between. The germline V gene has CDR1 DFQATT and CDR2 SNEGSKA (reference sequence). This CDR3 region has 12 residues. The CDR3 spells CSASRGNTEAFF. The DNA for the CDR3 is TGCAGTGCTAGTAGAGGGAACACTGAAGCTTTCTTT.

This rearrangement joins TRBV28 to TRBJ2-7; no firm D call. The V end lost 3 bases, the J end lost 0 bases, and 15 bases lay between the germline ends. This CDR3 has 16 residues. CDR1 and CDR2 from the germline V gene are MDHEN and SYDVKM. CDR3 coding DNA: TGTGCCAGCAGTTTCTATGTCGAGGTAGGCTCCTACGAGCAGTACTTC. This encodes CASSFYVEVGSYEQYF.

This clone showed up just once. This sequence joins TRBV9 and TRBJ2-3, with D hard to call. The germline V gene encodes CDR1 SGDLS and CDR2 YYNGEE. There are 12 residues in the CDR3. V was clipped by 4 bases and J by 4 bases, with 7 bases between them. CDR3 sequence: CASSSESDTQYF. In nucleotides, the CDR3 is TGTGCCAGCAGCAGTGAGTCAGATACGCAGTATTTT.

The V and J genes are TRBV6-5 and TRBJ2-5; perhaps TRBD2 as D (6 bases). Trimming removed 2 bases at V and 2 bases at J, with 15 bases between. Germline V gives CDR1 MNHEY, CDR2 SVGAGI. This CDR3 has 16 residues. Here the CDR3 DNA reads TGTGCCAGCAGTTACGGCACTCGTGGAGGGCAAGAGACCCAGTACTTC. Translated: CASSYGTRGGQETQYF.

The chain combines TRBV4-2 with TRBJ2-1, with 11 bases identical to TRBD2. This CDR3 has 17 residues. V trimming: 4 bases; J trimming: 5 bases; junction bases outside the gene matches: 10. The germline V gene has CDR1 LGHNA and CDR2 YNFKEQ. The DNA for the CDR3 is TGTGCCAGCAGCCGAGATTACAGACTAGCGGGGCACAATGAGCAGTTCTTC. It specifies CASSRDYRLAGHNEQFF.